The next 29 T cell receptor beta chains were all read from a single sample in a study of blood T cells in healthy people across ages. Through a sample-barcoded 5' primer and a J-beta primer mix, a second PCR was run for about 6 to 11 cycles. TCRdb redid the calling of the 5' RACE reads with MiXCR, one entry per CDR3 protein. Of more than 600,000 distinct CDR3 sequences listed, more than 20% are singletons. These same records also appear under a second study, on T cells of mothers and their children.

The material sequenced was blood. The receptors were gathered from a boy aged 10-17 years in good health.

In its sample, this clonotype was seen a few times. The rearrangement links TRBV14 to TRBJ2-7; D is perhaps TRBD1 or TRBD2 (6 bases each). Trimming took 3 bases from V and 5 from J, leaving 11 bases between them. The CDR3 is made up of 13 amino acids. Germline CDR1 reads SGHDN; CDR2 reads FVKESK. The CDR3 loop is CASSQLEGDEQYF. The CDR3 DNA is TGTGCCAGCAGCCAGCTGGAGGGGGACGAGCAGTACTTC.

In its sample, this clonotype was seen once. The gene calls are TRBV10-3 and TRBJ2-3; no clear D. The CDR3 sequence is 14 residues long. Trimming took off 4 bases at V and 0 bases at J, with 8 bases between the two ends. The germline V gene encodes CDR1 ENHRY and CDR2 SYGVKD. The CDR3 protein is CAISGHGSTDTQYF. In DNA form, the CDR3 reads TGTGCCATCAGTGGCCACGGGAGCACAGATACGCAGTATTTT.

This clonotype has just a few counts. The chain links TRBV7-2 to TRBJ2-2, with D possibly TRBD1 on 6 matching bases. CDR1 SGHTA and CDR2 FQGNSA come from the germline V gene. Trimming left V 4 bases short and J 1 base short, with 7 bases between. The CDR3 contains 14 residues. CDR3 DNA sequence: TGTGCCAGCAGCTCGGACAGGAACACCGGGGAGCTGTTTTTT. Translation gives CASSSDRNTGELFF.

The chain uses TRBV2 and TRBJ2-1; maybe TRBD2 (6 bases). The J call may be mistaken, given a closer DNA end match to TRBJ2-7. The germline V gene has CDR1 SNHLY and CDR2 FYNNEI. The CDR3 runs to 14 residues. The CDR3 loop is CASSATGTVYEQYF. The CDR3 nucleotides read TGTGCCAGCAGCGCCACGGGGACTGTCTACGAGCAGTACTTC.

The rearrangement joins TRBV27 to TRBJ2-5; TRBD2 agrees at 8 bases. Germline V gives CDR1 MNHEY, CDR2 SMNVEV (reference sequence). The V segment lost 3 bases and the J segment 5 bases; nucleotides outside the gene matches: 5. The CDR3 has 14 amino acids. This CDR3 reads CASSFKRGLETQYF. DNA of the CDR3: TGTGCCAGCAGTTTTAAGCGGGGGCTTGAGACCCAGTACTTC.

CDR3 sequence reads: CASSGGREGEKLFF. DNA for the CDR3: TGTGCCAGCAGCGGCGGCAGGGAGGGTGAAAAACTGTTTTTT. This chain uses TRBV7-9 with TRBJ1-4, with a weak D call TRBD1 (5 bases). V lost 5 bases, J lost 7 bases, and 14 bases lay in between. Germline CDR1 SEHNR, CDR2 FQNEAQ (reference sequence). The CDR3 consists of 14 residues.

The rearrangement joins TRBV12-3 or TRBV12-4 to TRBJ1-1; TRBD1 is a possible D gene (6 bases). Deletions cut 8 bases from V and 5 bases from J, with 15 bases between. There are 13 residues in the CDR3. The CDR3 sequence: CASSPIQGTEAFF. CDR3 bases: TGTGCCAGCTCCCCCATACAGGGAACTGAAGCTTTCTTT.

This clonotype was observed a handful of times. The rearrangement uses TRBV3-1 and TRBJ2-2; the match to TRBD2 covers 13 bases. Germline V CDR1 and CDR2: LGHDT, YNNKEL (reference sequence). V was pared by 8 bases and J by 5 bases, with 5 bases of the junction left unmatched. This CDR3 comprises 15 residues. In DNA form, the CDR3 reads TGTGCCAGCGGAGTGGGACTAGCGGGAACCGGGGAGCTGTTTTTT. Translation: CASGVGLAGTGELFF.

The V gene is TRBV6-1, the J gene TRBJ2-2, with 8 bases fitting TRBD1. Germline V gene lookup returns CDR1 MNHNS and CDR2 SASEGT. This CDR3 contains 16 residues. The J segment lost 3 bases and the V segment lost 6 bases, leaving 9 bases of the junction unmatched. CDR3 sequence (DNA): TGTGCCAGCAGCCCTAGGACAGGGCAGGACACCGGGGAGCTGTTTTTT. Its protein product is CASSPRTGQDTGELFF.

A few counts support this clonotype. The chain carries TRBV12-3 or TRBV12-4 and TRBJ1-3, with a weak D call TRBD1 (5 bases). The CDR3 is 16 residues long. V was clipped by 2 bases and J by 0 bases, with 11 bases between them. The CDR3 protein is CASSLLQDLSGNTIYF. As DNA, the CDR3 is TGTGCCAGCAGTTTATTACAGGATCTCTCTGGAAACACCATATATTTT.

The chain has TRBV7-8 and TRBJ2-1, with 10 bases aligning to TRBD2. V was pared by 2 bases and J by 6 bases, with 7 bases of the junction left unmatched. CDR1 is SGHVS, CDR2 FQNEAQ, per germline. This CDR3 spans 16 amino acids. CDR3: CASSLTLAGAGNEQFF. DNA for the CDR3: TGTGCCAGCAGCTTAACTCTAGCGGGAGCGGGCAATGAGCAGTTCTTC.

V and J are TRBV6-2 or TRBV6-3 and TRBJ2-7; D is possibly TRBD1 or TRBD2 (5 bases each). The germline gives CDR1 MNHEY, CDR2 SVGEGT. Trimming removed 5 bases from V and 0 bases from J, with 11 bases in between. The CDR3 runs 14 residues. The DNA of the CDR3 is TGTGCCAGCAGTCATTTGGGGGTCTCCTACGAGCAGTACTTC. Its protein is CASSHLGVSYEQYF.

The sample holds a few counts of this clonotype. This chain connects TRBV29-1 to TRBJ2-1; D is unresolved. The CDR3 totals 11 residues. Deletions cut 5 bases from V and 6 bases from J, with 8 bases between. The germline V gene encodes CDR1 SQVTM and CDR2 ANQGSEA. DNA of the CDR3: TGCAGCGTTCTTAGCCCCAATGAGCAGTTCTTC. Translated: CSVLSPNEQFF.

This clonotype was observed a few times. CDR3 region: CASSLTSGGESPLHF. In DNA form, the CDR3 reads TGTGCCAGCAGCCTCACCTCAGGGGGCGAGTCACCCCTCCACTTT. The rearrangement links TRBV27 to TRBJ1-6; 8 bases are a match to TRBD1. The CDR3 is 15 residues long. The germline gives CDR1 MNHEY, CDR2 SMNVEV (reference sequence). Losses at the gene ends were 6 bases for V and 10 bases for J; bases not matched to a gene: 11.

This clonotype has more than one count but fewer than ten. The genes are TRBV7-2 and TRBJ1-2; TRBD1 aligns across 8 bases. V was pared by 5 bases and J by 3 bases, with 17 bases of the junction left unmatched. Germline loops: CDR1 SGHTA, CDR2 FQGNSA. The CDR3 sequence is 18 residues long. Here the CDR3 reads CASSGFPGQDAAHYGYTF. CDR3 bases: TGTGCCAGCAGCGGATTTCCGGGACAGGATGCCGCTCACTATGGCTACACCTTC.

Only a few counts were recorded for this clonotype. This CDR3 is CASSLAPSGEAFF. The CDR3 DNA reads as TGTGCCAGCAGCTTAGCCCCCTCAGGTGAAGCTTTCTTT. The chain uses TRBV7-2 and TRBJ1-1; D ambiguous. Germline V gene lookup returns CDR1 SGHTA and CDR2 FQGNSA. Trimming took 0 bases from V and 7 from J, leaving 9 bases between them. CDR3 size: 13 residues.

This clonotype was seen only a few times. V gene TRBV3-1 combines with J gene TRBJ1-1; D uncertain. Trimming left V 7 bases short and J 11 bases short, with 23 bases between. Germline CDR1 and CDR2: LGHDT and YNNKEL (reference sequence). This CDR3 comprises 14 residues. CDR3: CASTRRETPLRAFF. The CDR3 DNA reads TGTGCCAGCACCCGAAGGGAGACCCCCCTTCGTGCTTTCTTT.

This sequence joins TRBV7-9 and TRBJ2-7; perhaps TRBD2 as D (5 bases). V lost 5 bases and J 1 base, leaving 9 bases between the germline ends. This CDR3 has 13 residues. Per germline, CDR1 SEHNR and CDR2 FQNEAQ (reference sequence). CDR3 sequence (DNA): TGTGCCAGCAGCGCGCGGGCTTCCTACGAGCAGTACTTC. Translated, it gives CASSARASYEQYF.

V is TRBV9 and J is TRBJ2-5, with D tentatively TRBD2 (7 bases). The J call is doubtful: the DNA matches TRBJ2-1 better. This CDR3 has 14 residues. CDR1 and CDR2 (germline): SGDLS, YYNGEE. CDR3 nucleotides: TGTGCCAGCAGCGAGGGGGGGCCGGGCAATGAGCAGTTCTTC. Translating gives CASSEGGPGNEQFF.

This clonotype has a handful of counts. This sequence joins TRBV6-6 and TRBJ1-2; D ambiguous. V shed 5 bases and J shed 2 bases, with 6 bases lying between them. The CDR3 runs to 12 residues. Germline assignment: CDR1 MNHNY and CDR2 SVGAGI (reference sequence). The CDR3 loop reads CASSQANYGYTF. DNA for the CDR3: TGTGCCAGCAGTCAAGCCAACTATGGCTACACCTTC.

The chain carries TRBV29-1 and TRBJ2-7; no clear D gene. This CDR3 contains 13 residues. V lost 3 bases to trimming and J lost 0 bases, with 9 bases between them. The germline CDR1 and CDR2 sequences are SQVTM and ANQGSEA. For the CDR3, the DNA is TGCAGCGTTGAGACCCGGAGCTCCTACGAGCAGTACTTC. Its protein product is CSVETRSSYEQYF.

The rearrangement uses TRBV29-1 and TRBJ2-5; 13 bases are a match to TRBD2. The CDR3 contains 14 residues. V shed 8 bases, J shed 5 bases, and the junction held 8 bases outside the gene matches. Germline loops: CDR1 SQVTM, CDR2 ANQGSEA. CDR3 coding DNA: TGCAGCTTGGGACTAGCGGGATCGGGGGAGACCCAGTACTTC. This codes for CSLGLAGSGETQYF.

This chain links TRBV14 with TRBJ2-7; D gene unclear. The V gene lost 1 base and the J gene lost 4 bases, with 11 bases spanning the gap. CDR3 size: 14 residues. The V gene's germline CDR1 is SGHDN and CDR2 FVKESK. Here the CDR3 DNA reads TGTGCCAGCAGCCAAGTTGTAATGAGTTACGAGCAGTACTTC. This translates into CASSQVVMSYEQYF.

This clonotype was detected a few times. The chain has TRBV12-3 or TRBV12-4 and TRBJ2-1; TRBD2 agrees at 7 bases. The CDR3 covers 14 residues. J gave up 9 bases and V 1 base, and 6 bases lay outside the gene matches. CDR3 coding DNA: TGTGCCAGCAGTTTAGGGACTAGTGGTATTGAGCAGTTCTTC. This gives the protein CASSLGTSGIEQFF.

The chain has TRBV12-3 or TRBV12-4 and TRBJ1-2; 9 nucleotides line up with TRBD1. V lost 5 bases, J lost 5 bases, and 12 bases stayed unmatched. The CDR3 is 16 amino acids. The CDR3 here is CASSLDRGGTEYGYTF. The CDR3 DNA follows: TGTGCCAGCAGTCTAGACAGGGGGGGAACAGAGTATGGCTACACCTTC.

CDR3 protein: CASSLEGQHYEQYF. The CDR3, as DNA: TGTGCCAGCAGTTTAGAAGGACAGCATTACGAGCAGTACTTC. V gene TRBV12-3 or TRBV12-4 combines with J gene TRBJ2-7, with D perhaps matching TRBD1 (6 bases). CDR3 length: 14 amino acids. Deletions cut 1 base from V and 4 bases from J, with 11 bases between.

This clonotype has a handful of counts. The chain couples TRBV4-2 to TRBJ2-2; D is undetermined. The CDR3 sequence is 15 residues long. CDR1 and CDR2 (germline): LGHNA, YNFKEQ. Trimming took off 0 bases at V and 7 bases at J, with 12 bases between the two ends. The CDR3 DNA reads as TGTGCCAGCAGCCAAGAGGAGCGAAGGGACGGGGAGCTGTTTTTT. Protein sequence: CASSQEERRDGELFF.

Only a few counts were recorded for this clonotype. V gene TRBV7-9 combines with J gene TRBJ2-1; maybe TRBD2 (6 bases). V lost 1 base, J lost 7 bases, and 11 bases lay in between. The CDR3 spans 14 residues. Germline CDR1 and CDR2: SEHNR and FQNEAQ (reference sequence). CDR3: CASSLGGDRNEQFF. CDR3 DNA sequence: TGTGCCAGCAGCTTAGGCGGGGATAGGAATGAGCAGTTCTTC.

The chain couples TRBV7-2 to TRBJ2-3, with D hard to call. This CDR3 region has 15 residues. In germline, CDR1 is SGHTA, CDR2 FQGNSA. Deletions cut 1 base from V and 5 bases from J, with 13 bases between. CDR3 residues: CASSLGRGSGDTQYF. CDR3 in DNA: TGTGCCAGCAGCTTAGGCCGTGGGTCGGGAGATACGCAGTATTTT.